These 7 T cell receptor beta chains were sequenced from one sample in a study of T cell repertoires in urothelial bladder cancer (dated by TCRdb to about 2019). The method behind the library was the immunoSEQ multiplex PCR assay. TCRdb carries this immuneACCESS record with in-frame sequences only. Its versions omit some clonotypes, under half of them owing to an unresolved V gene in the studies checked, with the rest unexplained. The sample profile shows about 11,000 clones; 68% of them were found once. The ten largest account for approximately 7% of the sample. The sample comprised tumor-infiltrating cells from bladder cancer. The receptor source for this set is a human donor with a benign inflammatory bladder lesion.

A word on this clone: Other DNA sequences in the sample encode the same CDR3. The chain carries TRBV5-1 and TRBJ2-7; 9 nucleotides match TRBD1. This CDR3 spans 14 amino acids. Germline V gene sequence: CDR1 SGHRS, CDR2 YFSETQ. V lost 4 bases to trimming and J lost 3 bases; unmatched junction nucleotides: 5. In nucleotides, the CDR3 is TGCGCCAGCAGCCTTCGGACAGGGGACTACGAGCAGTACTTC. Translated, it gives CASSLRTGDYEQYF. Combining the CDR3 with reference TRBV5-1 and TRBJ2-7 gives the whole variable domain KAGVTQTPRYLIKTRGQQVTLSCSPISGHRSVSWYQQTPGQGLQFLFEYFSETQRNKGNFPGRFSGRQFSNSRSEMNVSTLELGDSALYLCASSLRTGDYEQYFGPGTRLTVT.

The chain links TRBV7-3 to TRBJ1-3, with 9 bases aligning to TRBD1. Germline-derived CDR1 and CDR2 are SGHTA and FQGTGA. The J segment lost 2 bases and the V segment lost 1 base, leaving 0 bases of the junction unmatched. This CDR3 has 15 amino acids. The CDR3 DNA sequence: TGTGCCAGCAGCTTAAACAGGGGGCCTGGAAACACCATATATTTT. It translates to CASSLNRGPGNTIYF.

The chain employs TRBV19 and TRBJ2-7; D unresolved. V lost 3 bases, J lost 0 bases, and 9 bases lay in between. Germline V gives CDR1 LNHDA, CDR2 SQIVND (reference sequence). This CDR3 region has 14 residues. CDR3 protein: CASSISGTSYEQYF. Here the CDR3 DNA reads TGTGCCAGTAGTATCTCGGGTACCTCCTACGAGCAGTACTTC.

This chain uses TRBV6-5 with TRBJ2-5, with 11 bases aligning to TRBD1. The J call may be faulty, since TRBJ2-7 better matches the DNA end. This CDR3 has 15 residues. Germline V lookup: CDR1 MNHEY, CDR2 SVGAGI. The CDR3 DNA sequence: TGTGCCAGCAGTTACTTTGGGACAGGGGGCTACGAGCAGTACTTC. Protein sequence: CASSYFGTGGYEQYF.

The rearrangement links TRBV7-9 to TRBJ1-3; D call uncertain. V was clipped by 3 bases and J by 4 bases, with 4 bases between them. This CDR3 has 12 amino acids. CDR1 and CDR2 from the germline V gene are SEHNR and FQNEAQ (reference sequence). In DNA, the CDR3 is TGTGCCAGCAGCTTGGAGGGAAACACCATATATTTT. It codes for CASSLEGNTIYF.

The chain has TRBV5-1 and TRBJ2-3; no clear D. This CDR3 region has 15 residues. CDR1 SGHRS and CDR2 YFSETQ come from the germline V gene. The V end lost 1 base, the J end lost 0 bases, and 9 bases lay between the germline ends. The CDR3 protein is CASSLSDPSTDTQYF. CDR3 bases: TGCGCCAGCAGCTTGTCCGACCCAAGCACAGATACGCAGTATTTT.

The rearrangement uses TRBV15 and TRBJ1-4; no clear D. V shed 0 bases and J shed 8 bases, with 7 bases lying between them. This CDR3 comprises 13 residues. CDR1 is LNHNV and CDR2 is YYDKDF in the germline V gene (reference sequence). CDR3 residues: CATSRDPGEKLFF. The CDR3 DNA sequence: TGTGCCACCAGCAGAGATCCAGGAGAAAAACTGTTTTTT.